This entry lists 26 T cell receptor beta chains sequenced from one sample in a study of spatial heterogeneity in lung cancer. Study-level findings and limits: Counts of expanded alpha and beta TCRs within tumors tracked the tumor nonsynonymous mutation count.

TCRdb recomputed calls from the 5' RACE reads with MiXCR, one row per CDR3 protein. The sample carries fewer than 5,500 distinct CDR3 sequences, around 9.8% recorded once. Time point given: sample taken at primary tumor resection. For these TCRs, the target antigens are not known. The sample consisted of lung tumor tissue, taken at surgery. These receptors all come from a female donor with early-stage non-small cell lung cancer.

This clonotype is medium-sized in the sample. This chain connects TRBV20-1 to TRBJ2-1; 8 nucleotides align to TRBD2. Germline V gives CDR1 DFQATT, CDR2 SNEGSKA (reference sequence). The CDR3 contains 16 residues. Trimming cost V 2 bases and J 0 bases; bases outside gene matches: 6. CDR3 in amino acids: CSARKTSGSSYNEQFF. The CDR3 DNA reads TGCAGTGCTAGAAAAACTAGCGGCAGCTCCTACAATGAGCAGTTCTTC.

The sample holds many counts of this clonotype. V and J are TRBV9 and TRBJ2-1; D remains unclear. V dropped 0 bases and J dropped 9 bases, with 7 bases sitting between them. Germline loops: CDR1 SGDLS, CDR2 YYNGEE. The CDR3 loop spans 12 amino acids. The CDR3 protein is CASSVDVGEQFF. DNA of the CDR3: TGTGCCAGCAGCGTAGACGTTGGTGAGCAGTTCTTC.

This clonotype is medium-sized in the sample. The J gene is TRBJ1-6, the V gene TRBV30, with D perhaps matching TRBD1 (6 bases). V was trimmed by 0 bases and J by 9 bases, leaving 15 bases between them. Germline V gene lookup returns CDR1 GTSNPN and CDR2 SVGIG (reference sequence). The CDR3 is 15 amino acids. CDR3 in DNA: TGTGCCTGGAGTGTTACCCAGACAGGTCTTTCACCCCTCCACTTT. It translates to CAWSVTQTGLSPLHF.

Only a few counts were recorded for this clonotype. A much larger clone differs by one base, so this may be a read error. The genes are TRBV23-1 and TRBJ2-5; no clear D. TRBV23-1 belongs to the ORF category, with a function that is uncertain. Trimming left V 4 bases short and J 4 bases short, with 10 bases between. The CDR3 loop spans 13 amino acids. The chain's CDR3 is CASSLPRTETQYF. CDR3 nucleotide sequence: TGCGCCAGCAGTCTCCCCCGGACAGAGACCCAGTACTTC.

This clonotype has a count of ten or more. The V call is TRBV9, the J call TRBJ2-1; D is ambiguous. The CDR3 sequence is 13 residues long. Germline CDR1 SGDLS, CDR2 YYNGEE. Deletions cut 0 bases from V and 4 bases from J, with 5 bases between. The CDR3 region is CASSVDVYNEQFF. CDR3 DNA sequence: TGTGCCAGCAGCGTAGACGTATACAATGAGCAGTTCTTC.

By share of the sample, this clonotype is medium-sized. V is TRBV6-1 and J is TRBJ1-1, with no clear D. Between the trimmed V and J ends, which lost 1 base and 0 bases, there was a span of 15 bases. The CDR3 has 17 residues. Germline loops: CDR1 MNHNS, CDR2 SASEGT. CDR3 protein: CASSEGIGAELNTEAFF. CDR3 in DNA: TGTGCCAGCAGTGAAGGTATCGGTGCAGAGTTGAACACTGAAGCTTTCTTT.

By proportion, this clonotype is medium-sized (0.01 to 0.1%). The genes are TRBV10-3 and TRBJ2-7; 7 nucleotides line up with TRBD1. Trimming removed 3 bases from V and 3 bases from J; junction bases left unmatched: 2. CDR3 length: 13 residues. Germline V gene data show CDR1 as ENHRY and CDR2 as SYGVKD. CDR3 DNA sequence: TGTGCCATCAGTGAAGGGACAGTCTACGAGCAGTACGTC. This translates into CAISEGTVYEQYV.

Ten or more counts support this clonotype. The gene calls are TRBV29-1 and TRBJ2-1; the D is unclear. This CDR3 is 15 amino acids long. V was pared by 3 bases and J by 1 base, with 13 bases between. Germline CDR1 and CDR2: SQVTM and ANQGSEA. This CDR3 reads CSVDGSIFSYNEQFF. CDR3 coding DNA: TGCAGCGTTGACGGTTCTATCTTTTCCTACAATGAGCAGTTCTTC.

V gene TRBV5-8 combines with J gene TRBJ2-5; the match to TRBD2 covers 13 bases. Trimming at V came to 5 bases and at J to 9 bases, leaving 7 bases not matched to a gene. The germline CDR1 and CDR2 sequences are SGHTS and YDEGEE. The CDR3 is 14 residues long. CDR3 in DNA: TGTGCCAGCAGGGGACTAGCGGGGAGCGTCCCCCAGTACTTC. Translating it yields CASRGLAGSVPQYF.

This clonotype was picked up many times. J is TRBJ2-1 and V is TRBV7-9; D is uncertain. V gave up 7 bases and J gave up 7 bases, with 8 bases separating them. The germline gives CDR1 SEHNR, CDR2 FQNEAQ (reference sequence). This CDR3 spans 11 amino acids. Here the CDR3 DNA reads TGTGCCAGCATCCCCTTTAATGAGCAGTTCTTC. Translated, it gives CASIPFNEQFF.

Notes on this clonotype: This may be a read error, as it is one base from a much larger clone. The CDR3 DNA follows: TGTGCCAGCAGTTCCGGAGGGGAGACCCGGTACTTC. It is translated as CASSSGGETRYF. J is TRBJ2-5 and V is TRBV6-2 or TRBV6-3, with a tentative D call TRBD2 (6 bases). This CDR3 spans 12 amino acids. Germline CDR1 is MNHEY and CDR2 is SVGEGT.

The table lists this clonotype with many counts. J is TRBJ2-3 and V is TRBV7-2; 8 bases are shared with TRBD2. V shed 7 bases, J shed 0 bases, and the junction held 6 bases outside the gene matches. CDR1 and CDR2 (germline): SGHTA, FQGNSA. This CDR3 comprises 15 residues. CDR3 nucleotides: TGTGCCAGCACCCTTAGCGGGGTTAGCACAGATACGCAGTATTTT. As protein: CASTLSGVSTDTQYF.

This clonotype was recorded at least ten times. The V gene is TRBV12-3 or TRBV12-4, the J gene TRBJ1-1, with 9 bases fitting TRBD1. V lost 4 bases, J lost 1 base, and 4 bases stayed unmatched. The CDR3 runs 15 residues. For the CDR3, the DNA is TGTGCCAGCAGTTACGACAGGGGGAGGAACACTGAAGCTTTCTTT. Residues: CASSYDRGRNTEAFF.

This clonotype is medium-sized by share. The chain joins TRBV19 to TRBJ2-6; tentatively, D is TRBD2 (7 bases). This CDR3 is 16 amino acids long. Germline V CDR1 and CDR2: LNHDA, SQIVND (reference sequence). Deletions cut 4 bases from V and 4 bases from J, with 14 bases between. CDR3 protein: CASSKDRGAGANVLTF. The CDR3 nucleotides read TGTGCCAGTAGTAAGGACCGGGGGGCCGGGGCCAACGTCCTGACTTTC. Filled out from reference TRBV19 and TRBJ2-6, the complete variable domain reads DGGITQSPKYLFRKEGQNVTLSCEQNLNHDAMYWYRQDPGQGLRLIYYSQIVNDFQKGDIAEGYSVSREKKESFPLTVTSAQKNPTAFYLCASSKDRGAGANVLTFGAGSRLTVL.

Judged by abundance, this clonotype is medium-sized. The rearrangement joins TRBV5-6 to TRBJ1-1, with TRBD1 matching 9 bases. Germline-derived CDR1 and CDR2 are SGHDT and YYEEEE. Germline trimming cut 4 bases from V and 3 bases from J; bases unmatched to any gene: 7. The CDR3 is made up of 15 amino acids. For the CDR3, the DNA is TGTGCCAGCAGCCCATGGGACAGGGCGGACACTGAAGCTTTCTTT. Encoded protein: CASSPWDRADTEAFF.

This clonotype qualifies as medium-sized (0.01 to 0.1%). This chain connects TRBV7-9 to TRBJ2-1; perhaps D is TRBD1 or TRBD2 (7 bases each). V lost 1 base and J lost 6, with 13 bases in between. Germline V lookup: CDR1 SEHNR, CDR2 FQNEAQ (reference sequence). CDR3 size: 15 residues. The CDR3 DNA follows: TGTGCCAGCAGCTTAGGACAGGGAGGGGTCAATGAGCAGTTCTTC. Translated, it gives CASSLGQGGVNEQFF.

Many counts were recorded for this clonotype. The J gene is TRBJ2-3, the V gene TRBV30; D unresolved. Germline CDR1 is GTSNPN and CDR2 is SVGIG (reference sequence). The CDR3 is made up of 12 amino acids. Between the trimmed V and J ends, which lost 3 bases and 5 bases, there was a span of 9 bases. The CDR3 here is CAWRGYLDTQYF. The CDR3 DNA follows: TGTGCCTGGAGGGGTTACTTAGATACGCAGTATTTT.

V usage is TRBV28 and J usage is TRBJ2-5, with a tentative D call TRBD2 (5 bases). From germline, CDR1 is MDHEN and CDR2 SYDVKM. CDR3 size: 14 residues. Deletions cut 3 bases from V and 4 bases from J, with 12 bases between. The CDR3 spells CASSLLAEGETQYF. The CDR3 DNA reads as TGTGCCAGCAGTTTGTTAGCAGAGGGAGAGACCCAGTACTTC.

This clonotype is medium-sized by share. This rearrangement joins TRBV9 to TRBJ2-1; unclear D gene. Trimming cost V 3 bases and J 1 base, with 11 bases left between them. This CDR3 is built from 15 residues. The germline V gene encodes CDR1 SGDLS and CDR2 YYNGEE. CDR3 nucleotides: TGTGCCAGCAGCGCCCGTCCGGGTTCCTACAATGAGCAGTTCTTC. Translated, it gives CASSARPGSYNEQFF.

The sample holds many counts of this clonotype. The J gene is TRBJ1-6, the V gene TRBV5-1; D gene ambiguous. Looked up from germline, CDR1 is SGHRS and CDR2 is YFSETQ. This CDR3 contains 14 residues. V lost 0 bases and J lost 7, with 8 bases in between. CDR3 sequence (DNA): TGCGCCAGCAGCTTGGACAGCCTAAATTCACCCCTCCACTTT. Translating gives CASSLDSLNSPLHF.

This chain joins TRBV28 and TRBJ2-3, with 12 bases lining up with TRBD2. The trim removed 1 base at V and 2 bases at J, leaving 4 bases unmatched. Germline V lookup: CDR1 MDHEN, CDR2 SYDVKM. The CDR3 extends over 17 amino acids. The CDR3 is CASSLSTSGGLTDTQYF. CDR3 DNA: TGTGCCAGCAGTTTATCGACTAGCGGGGGACTCACAGATACGCAGTATTTT.

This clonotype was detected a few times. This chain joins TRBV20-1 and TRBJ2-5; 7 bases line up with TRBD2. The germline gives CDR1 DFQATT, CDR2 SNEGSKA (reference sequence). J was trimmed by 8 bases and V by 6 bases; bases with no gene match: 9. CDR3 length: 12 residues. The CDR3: CSATLAESTQYF. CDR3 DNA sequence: TGCAGTGCGACTCTAGCGGAGAGTACCCAGTACTTC.

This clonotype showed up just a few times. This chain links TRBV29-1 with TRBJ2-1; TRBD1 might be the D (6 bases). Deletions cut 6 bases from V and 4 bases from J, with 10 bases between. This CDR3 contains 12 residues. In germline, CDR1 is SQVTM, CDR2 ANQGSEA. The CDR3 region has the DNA TGCAGCGTGGACGACAGGTACAATGAGCAGTTCTTC. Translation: CSVDDRYNEQFF.

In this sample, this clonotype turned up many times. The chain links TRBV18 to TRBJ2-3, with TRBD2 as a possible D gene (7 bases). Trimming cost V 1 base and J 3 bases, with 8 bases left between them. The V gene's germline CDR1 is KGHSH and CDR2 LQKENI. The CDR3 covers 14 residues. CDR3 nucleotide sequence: TGTGCCAGCTCACCACAGGGGGGGACAGATACGCAGTATTTT. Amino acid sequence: CASSPQGGTDTQYF.

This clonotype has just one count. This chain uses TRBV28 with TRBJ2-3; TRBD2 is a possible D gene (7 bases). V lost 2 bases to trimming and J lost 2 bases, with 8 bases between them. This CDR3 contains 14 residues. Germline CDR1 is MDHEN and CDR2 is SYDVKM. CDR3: CASSLAGATDTQYF. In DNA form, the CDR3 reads TGTGCCAGCAGTTTAGCGGGGGCCACAGATACGCAGTATTTT.

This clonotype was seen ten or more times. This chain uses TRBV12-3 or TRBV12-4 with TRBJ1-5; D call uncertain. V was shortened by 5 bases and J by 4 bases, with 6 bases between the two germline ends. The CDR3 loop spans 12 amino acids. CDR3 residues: CASSPSNQPQHF. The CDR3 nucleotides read TGTGCCAGCAGTCCCTCAAATCAGCCCCAGCATTTT.